The 30 T cell receptor beta chains listed next were all sequenced from one sample in a study of cytomegalovirus exposure and HLA in healthy donors. PCR involved 60 Vbeta and 13 Jbeta primers. The repertoire was sequenced with immunoSEQ multiplex PCR; TCRdb's copy has only in-frame clones and lacks some. Here the sample spans 50,000 to 80,000 clones, around 74% being singletons. The sequenced material came from PBMCs. These receptors originate from a male donor in good health and CMV-seropositive.

This clone was detected a few times. This chain uses TRBV6-1 with TRBJ2-5; TRBD2 might be the D (6 bases). Germline values: CDR1 MNHNS, CDR2 SASEGT. CDR3 length equals 15 residues. Trimming removed 4 bases from V and 1 base from J, with 13 bases in between. CDR3 protein: CASSGRDSIQETQYF. The CDR3 nucleotides are TGTGCCAGCAGTGGCCGGGACTCCATCCAAGAGACCCAGTACTTC.

The chain has TRBV28 and TRBJ2-7; TRBD2 matches at 12 bases. This CDR3 comprises 15 residues. J lost 3 bases, V lost 3 bases, and 3 bases had no gene match. In germline, CDR1 is MDHEN, CDR2 SYDVKM. The CDR3 bases are TGTGCCAGCAGTTTCAGACTAGCGGGGGACTACGAGCAGTACTTC. Protein product: CASSFRLAGDYEQYF.

V usage is TRBV6-1 and J usage is TRBJ1-1; the D gene is possibly TRBD1 (6 bases). Trimming pared 1 base from V and 0 bases from J, leaving 12 bases between. The CDR3 runs 16 residues. Germline V lookup: CDR1 MNHNS, CDR2 SASEGT. This CDR3 is CASSEDGGALNTEAFF. DNA of the CDR3: TGTGCCAGCAGTGAAGATGGGGGGGCCCTGAACACTGAAGCTTTCTTT.

The genes are TRBV7-6 and TRBJ1-4, with no clear D. The CDR3 spans 15 residues. CDR1 SGHVS and CDR2 FNYEAQ come from the germline V gene. V dropped 4 bases and J dropped 6 bases, with 15 bases sitting between them. CDR3 protein: CASSSEQSGYEKLFF. Written as DNA, the CDR3 is TGTGCCAGCAGCTCCGAACAGAGTGGTTATGAAAAACTGTTTTTT. The variable domain in full, completed from reference TRBV7-6 and TRBJ1-4, reads GAGVSQSPRYKVTKRGQDVALRCDPISGHVSLYWYRQALGQGPEFLTYFNYEAQQDKSGLPNDRFSAERPEGSISTLTIQRTEQRDSAMYRCASSSEQSGYEKLFFGSGTQLSVL.

The chain has TRBV29-1 and TRBJ1-1; the D is unclear. V lost 1 base, J lost 4 bases, and 7 bases lay in between. Germline V CDR1 and CDR2: SQVTM, ANQGSEA. The CDR3 loop spans 12 amino acids. In DNA form, the CDR3 reads TGCAGCGTTGAAGTGAGGATCACTGAAGCTTTCTTT. Amino acid sequence: CSVEVRITEAFF.

The chain combines TRBV28 with TRBJ1-4; TRBD1 aligns across 7 bases. J was trimmed by 8 bases and V by 7 bases; bases with no gene match: 13. The CDR3 extends over 15 amino acids. Germline V CDR1 and CDR2: MDHEN, SYDVKM. CDR3 loop: CASMDTQGSGEKLFF. CDR3 bases: TGTGCCAGCATGGATACACAGGGGAGCGGAGAAAAACTGTTTTTT.

The chain joins TRBV28 to TRBJ1-2; D may be TRBD1 (5 bases). Germline CDR1 is MDHEN and CDR2 is SYDVKM. The CDR3 consists of 14 residues. V was cut by 3 bases and J by 6 bases, with 14 bases left in between. The CDR3 DNA sequence: TGTGCCAGCAGTTTCGGAAGGGGCACGCATGGCTACACCTTC. Translating it yields CASSFGRGTHGYTF.

V and J are TRBV6-1 and TRBJ1-2, with D perhaps matching TRBD1 (6 bases). Trimming took off 1 base at V and 6 bases at J, with 18 bases between the two ends. This CDR3 has 16 residues. In germline, CDR1 is MNHNS, CDR2 SASEGT. As DNA, the CDR3 is TGTGCCAGCAGTGAAGGGGAGAGGGACATTTACGATGGCTACACCTTC. It yields the protein CASSEGERDIYDGYTF.

The gene calls are TRBV27 and TRBJ2-5; a possible D gene is TRBD2 (5 bases). CDR1 and CDR2 (germline): MNHEY, SMNVEV (reference sequence). This CDR3 has 15 amino acids. Trimming took off 4 bases at V and 3 bases at J, with 15 bases between the two ends. CDR3 DNA sequence: TGTGCCAGCAGTTCCCTCCTGGCGGGCGAAGAGACCCAGTACTTC. Its protein product is CASSSLLAGEETQYF.

The chain joins TRBV4-1 to TRBJ1-1; D uncertain. V lost 5 bases, J lost 5 bases, and 21 bases lay in between. The CDR3 sequence is 16 residues long. The germline V gene has CDR1 MGHRA and CDR2 YSYEKL. DNA of the CDR3: TGCGCCAGCAGCTACCTCGGGGTTGAAGTTCGAACTGAAGCTTTCTTT. Amino acid sequence: CASSYLGVEVRTEAFF.

The chain employs TRBV25-1 and TRBJ2-1; weak D call: TRBD1 (5 bases). With 4 bases removed from V and 4 bases from J, the gap between germline ends came to 11 bases. The germline V gene has CDR1 MGHDK and CDR2 SYGVNS. The CDR3 spans 14 residues. CDR3 loop: CASSALAGYNEQFF. CDR3 sequence (DNA): TGTGCCAGCAGTGCCTTGGCAGGGTACAATGAGCAGTTCTTC.

The CDR3 spells CASSVGERGGGETQYF. The CDR3 DNA is TGTGCCAGCAGCGTAGGGGAGCGGGGGGGCGGAGAGACCCAGTACTTC. The chain joins TRBV9 to TRBJ2-5, with 10 bases that match TRBD2. Unmatched junction bases numbered 6, after V lost 0 bases and J lost 4 bases. Germline loops: CDR1 SGDLS, CDR2 YYNGEE. The CDR3 extends over 16 amino acids.

V gene TRBV29-1 combines with J gene TRBJ2-3, with 8 bases matching TRBD1. The ends lost 6 bases at V and 3 bases at J; junction bases unmatched: 5. CDR1 and CDR2 (germline): SQVTM, ANQGSEA. This CDR3 is built from 13 residues. The CDR3 here is CSVTGDATDTQYF. The CDR3 DNA reads TGCAGCGTGACAGGGGATGCTACAGATACGCAGTATTTT.

CDR3 amino acids: CASSKDSYEQYF. In DNA, the CDR3 is TGTGCCAGCAGCAAAGACAGTTACGAGCAGTACTTC. The rearrangement uses TRBV7-9 and TRBJ2-7; D is possibly TRBD1 (5 bases). Germline loops: CDR1 SEHNR, CDR2 FQNEAQ (reference sequence). Trimming cost V 5 bases and J 4 bases, with 9 bases left between them. The CDR3 consists of 12 residues.

V is TRBV5-1 and J is TRBJ2-3; weak D call: TRBD2 (6 bases). The CDR3 contains 16 residues. From germline, CDR1 is SGHRS and CDR2 YFSETQ. Trimming shortened V by 4 bases and J by 5 bases, and 20 bases separated the two germline ends. CDR3 protein: CASSPDGRGGGDTQYF. In DNA, the CDR3 is TGCGCCAGCAGCCCGGACGGGCGGGGTGGGGGAGATACGCAGTATTTT. Full variable domain (remainder filled in from reference TRBV5-1 and TRBJ2-3): KAGVTQTPRYLIKTRGQQVTLSCSPISGHRSVSWYQQTPGQGLQFLFEYFSETQRNKGNFPGRFSGRQFSNSRSEMNVSTLELGDSALYLCASSPDGRGGGDTQYFGPGTRLTVL.

The chain recombines TRBV4-3 with TRBJ2-5; 10 nucleotides agree with TRBD2. The DNA end favors TRBJ2-7, so the J call may be wrong. Germline lookup yields CDR1 LGHNA and CDR2 YSLEER. The CDR3 has 15 residues. In DNA, the CDR3 is TGCGCCAGCAGCCAAGGGACTAGCGGAACCTACGAGCAGTACTTC. Translation: CASSQGTSGTYEQYF.

This clone came up a few times. V and J are TRBV4-3 and TRBJ1-2; 10 bases align to TRBD1. J gave up 1 base and V 0 bases, and 8 bases lay outside the gene matches. The CDR3 runs to 18 residues. Germline CDR1 LGHNA, CDR2 YSLEER. CDR3: CASSQDRQGARSNYGYTF. CDR3 nucleotide sequence: TGCGCCAGCAGCCAAGATCGACAGGGGGCACGTAGTAACTATGGCTACACCTTC.

The rearrangement joins TRBV4-3 to TRBJ1-2; 10 positions match TRBD1. Germline V gene data show CDR1 as LGHNA and CDR2 as YSLEER. The CDR3 has 16 amino acids. Trimming cost V 4 bases and J 4 bases; bases outside gene matches: 9. The CDR3 is CASSRDRGPGGYGYTF. The CDR3, as DNA: TGCGCCAGCAGCCGGGACAGGGGCCCCGGCGGCTATGGCTACACCTTC.

V usage is TRBV7-2 and J usage is TRBJ1-1; TRBD1 matches at 8 bases. The CDR3 has 14 amino acids. CDR1 is SGHTA and CDR2 is FQGNSA in the germline V gene. V shed 3 bases, J shed 1 base, and the junction held 1 base outside the gene matches. CDR3 loop: CASSFTGGNTEAFF. As DNA, the CDR3 is TGTGCCAGCAGCTTCACAGGGGGGAACACTGAAGCTTTCTTT. Full variable domain (missing parts from reference TRBV7-2 and TRBJ1-1): GAGVSQSPSNKVTEKGKDVELRCDPISGHTALYWYRQSLGQGLEFLIYFQGNSAPDKSGLPSDRFSAERTGGSVSTLTIQRTQQEDSAVYLCASSFTGGNTEAFFGQGTRLTVV.

The CDR3 bases are TGTGCCAGCAGAAGAGACACGAACACTGAAGCTTTCTTT. Amino acid sequence: CASRRDTNTEAFF. The chain recombines TRBV7-9 with TRBJ1-1; D not certain. V was pared by 6 bases and J by 1 base, with 9 bases between. In germline, CDR1 is SEHNR, CDR2 FQNEAQ (reference sequence). The CDR3 extends over 13 amino acids.

The chain combines TRBV7-9 with TRBJ1-1; D perhaps matches TRBD1 (5 bases). V gave up 1 base and J gave up 1 base, with 22 bases separating them. CDR3 size: 19 residues. The germline gives CDR1 SEHNR, CDR2 FQNEAQ (reference sequence). CDR3 region: CASSLDVISGSSSNTEAFF. CDR3 nucleotide sequence: TGTGCCAGCAGCTTAGATGTAATATCAGGGTCCAGCTCGAACACTGAAGCTTTCTTT.

The chain combines TRBV11-2 with TRBJ1-1, with 10 bases that match TRBD1. The trim removed 5 bases at V and 10 bases at J, leaving 4 bases unmatched. The CDR3 sequence is 12 residues long. CDR1 SGHAT and CDR2 FQNNGV come from the germline V gene. In nucleotides, the CDR3 is TGTGCCAGCAGCGCCAGGGACAGGGGAGCTTTCTTT. Protein product: CASSARDRGAFF.

This chain connects TRBV7-3 to TRBJ2-2; 7 nucleotides match TRBD2. V dropped 0 bases and J dropped 5; count of bases not matched to a gene: 6. CDR3 length equals 16 residues. CDR1 SGHTA and CDR2 FQGTGA come from the germline V gene. The CDR3 here is CASSLTWTGGTGELFF. CDR3 nucleotide sequence: TGTGCCAGCAGCTTAACGTGGACGGGGGGTACCGGGGAGCTGTTTTTT. Supplemented by reference TRBV7-3 and TRBJ2-2, the full variable domain reads GAGVSQTPSNKVTEKGKYVELRCDPISGHTALYWYRQSLGQGPEFLIYFQGTGAADDSGLPNDRFFAVRPEGSVSTLKIQRTERGDSAVYLCASSLTWTGGTGELFFGEGSRLTVL.

The rearrangement joins TRBV27 to TRBJ1-6, with a weak D call TRBD1 (6 bases). This CDR3 region has 15 residues. Germline CDR1 reads MNHEY; CDR2 reads SMNVEV (reference sequence). V was trimmed by 5 bases and J by 6 bases, leaving 14 bases between them. This chain's CDR3 is CASSIRQAINSPLHF. The CDR3 region has the DNA TGTGCCAGCAGTATAAGACAGGCTATTAATTCACCCCTCCACTTT.

This chain uses TRBV7-6 with TRBJ2-1; TRBD2 matches 11 bases. After removal of 4 bases from V and 4 bases from J, the junction contained 3 bases not matched to a gene. Germline V gives CDR1 SGHVS, CDR2 FNYEAQ. CDR3 length equals 15 residues. Here the CDR3 DNA reads TGTGCCAGCAGCTCCTTAGCGGGGGGGTACAATGAGCAGTTCTTC. Its protein product is CASSSLAGGYNEQFF.

The chain combines TRBV7-2 with TRBJ2-5, with 10 bases identical to TRBD2. Trimming took 5 bases from V and 4 from J; bases not matched to a gene: 4. Germline-derived CDR1 and CDR2 are SGHTA and FQGNSA. The CDR3 is made up of 14 amino acids. This CDR3 is CASSQTSGVETQYF. CDR3 bases: TGTGCCAGCAGCCAAACTAGCGGGGTAGAGACCCAGTACTTC.

This chain joins TRBV11-2 and TRBJ1-4; 11 bases agree with TRBD1. Germline V gene lookup returns CDR1 SGHAT and CDR2 FQNNGV. The CDR3 has 14 residues. Trimming took 6 bases from V and 8 from J; bases not matched to a gene: 5. Here the CDR3 reads CASSRTGGTEKLFF. The CDR3 DNA reads as TGTGCCAGCAGTCGGACAGGGGGCACGGAAAAACTGTTTTTT.

The chain combines TRBV14 with TRBJ1-4; no definite D call. Germline assignment: CDR1 SGHDN and CDR2 FVKESK. Trimming removed 0 bases at V and 7 bases at J, with 12 bases between. The CDR3 contains 15 residues. CDR3 sequence: CASSQDPGAGEKLFF. CDR3 bases: TGTGCCAGCAGCCAAGATCCGGGTGCGGGTGAAAAACTGTTTTTT.

V usage is TRBV9 and J usage is TRBJ1-4, with D possibly being TRBD1 (5 bases). The V gene lost 5 bases and the J gene lost 4 bases, with 15 bases spanning the gap. The germline CDR1 and CDR2 sequences are SGDLS and YYNGEE. The CDR3 loop spans 15 amino acids. CDR3 amino acids: CASSHEQGFNEKLFF. In nucleotides, the CDR3 is TGTGCCAGCAGTCATGAGCAGGGCTTTAATGAAAAACTGTTTTTT. The whole variable domain, filled in from reference TRBV9 and TRBJ1-4, reads DSGVTQTPKHLITATGQRVTLRCSPRSGDLSVYWYQQSLDQGLQFLIQYYNGEERAKGNILERFSAQQFPDLHSELNLSSLELGDSALYFCASSHEQGFNEKLFFGSGTQLSVL.

V is TRBV6-6 and J is TRBJ2-7; 8 bases map to TRBD1. The CDR3 is 16 amino acids. The V and J ends lost 2 bases and 3 bases, in that order; junction bases with no gene match: 9. Germline V gene lookup returns CDR1 MNHNY and CDR2 SVGAGI (reference sequence). In DNA, the CDR3 is TGTGCCAGCAGTTACCGGCAGGCAGGGGGCTTCTACGAGCAGTACTTC. Amino acids: CASSYRQAGGFYEQYF.